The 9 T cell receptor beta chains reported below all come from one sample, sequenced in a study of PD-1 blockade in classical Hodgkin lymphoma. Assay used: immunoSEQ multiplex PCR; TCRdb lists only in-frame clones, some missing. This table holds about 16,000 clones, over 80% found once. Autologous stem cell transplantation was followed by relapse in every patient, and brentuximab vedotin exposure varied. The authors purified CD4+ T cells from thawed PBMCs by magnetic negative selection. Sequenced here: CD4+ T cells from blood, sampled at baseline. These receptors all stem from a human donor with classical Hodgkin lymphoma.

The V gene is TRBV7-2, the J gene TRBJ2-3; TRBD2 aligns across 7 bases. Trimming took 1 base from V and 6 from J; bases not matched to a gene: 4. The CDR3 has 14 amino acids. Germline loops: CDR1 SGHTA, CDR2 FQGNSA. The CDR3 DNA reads TGTGCCAGCAGCTTAGGCGGGAGTTGGGATACGCAGTATTTT. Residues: CASSLGGSWDTQYF.

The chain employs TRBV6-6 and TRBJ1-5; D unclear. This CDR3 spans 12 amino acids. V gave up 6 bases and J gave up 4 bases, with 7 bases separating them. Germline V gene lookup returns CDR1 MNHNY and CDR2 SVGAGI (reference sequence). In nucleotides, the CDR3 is TGTGCCAGCAGGTTACGTAATCAGCCCCAGCATTTT. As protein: CASRLRNQPQHF.

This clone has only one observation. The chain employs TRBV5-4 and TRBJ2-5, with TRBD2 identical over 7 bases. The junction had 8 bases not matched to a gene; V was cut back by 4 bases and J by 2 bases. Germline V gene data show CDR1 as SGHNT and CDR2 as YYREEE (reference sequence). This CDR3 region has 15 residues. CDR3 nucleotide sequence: TGTGCCAGCAGCCCTAGACTAGCTTCTCAAGAGACCCAGTACTTC. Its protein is CASSPRLASQETQYF.

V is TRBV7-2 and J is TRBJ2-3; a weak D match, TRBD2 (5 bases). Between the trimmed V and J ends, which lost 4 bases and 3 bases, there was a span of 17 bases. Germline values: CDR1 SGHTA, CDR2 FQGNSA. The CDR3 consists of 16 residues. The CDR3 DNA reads TGTGCCAGCAGCTCTAAGGGAGTATGGGGAACAGATACGCAGTATTTT. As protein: CASSSKGVWGTDTQYF.

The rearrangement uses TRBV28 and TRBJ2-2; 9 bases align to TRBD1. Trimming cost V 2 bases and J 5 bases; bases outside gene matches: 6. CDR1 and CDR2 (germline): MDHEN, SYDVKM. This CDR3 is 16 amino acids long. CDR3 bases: TGTGCCAGCAGTTTAACACAGGGGGCAGGAACCGGGGAGCTGTTTTTT. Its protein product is CASSLTQGAGTGELFF.

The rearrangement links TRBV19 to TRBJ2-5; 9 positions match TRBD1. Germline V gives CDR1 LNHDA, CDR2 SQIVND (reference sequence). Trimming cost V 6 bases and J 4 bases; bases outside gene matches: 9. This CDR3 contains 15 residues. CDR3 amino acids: CASSPIEGQGETQYF. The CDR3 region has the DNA TGTGCCAGTAGCCCCATAGAGGGACAGGGAGAGACCCAGTACTTC.

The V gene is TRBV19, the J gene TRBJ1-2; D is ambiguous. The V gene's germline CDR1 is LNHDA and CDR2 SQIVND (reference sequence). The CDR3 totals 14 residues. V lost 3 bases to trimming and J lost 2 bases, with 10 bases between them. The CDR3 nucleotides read TGTGCCAGTAGTATCATTCTGAGGAACTATGGCTACACCTTC. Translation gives CASSIILRNYGYTF.

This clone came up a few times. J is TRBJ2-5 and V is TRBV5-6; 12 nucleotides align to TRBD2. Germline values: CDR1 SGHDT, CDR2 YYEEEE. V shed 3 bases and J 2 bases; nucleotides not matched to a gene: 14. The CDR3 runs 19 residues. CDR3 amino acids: CASSSLGLAGGIRQETQYF. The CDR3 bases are TGTGCCAGCAGCTCCCTTGGGCTAGCGGGAGGGATTAGGCAAGAGACCCAGTACTTC.

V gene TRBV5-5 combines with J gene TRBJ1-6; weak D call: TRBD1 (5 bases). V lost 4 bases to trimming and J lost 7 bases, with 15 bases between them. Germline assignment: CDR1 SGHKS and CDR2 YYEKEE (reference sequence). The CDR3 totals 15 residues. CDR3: CASSRLGTQNSPLHF. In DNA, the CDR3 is TGTGCCAGCAGCCGACTTGGGACCCAAAATTCACCCCTCCACTTT. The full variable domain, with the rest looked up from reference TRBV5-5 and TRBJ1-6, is DAGVTQSPTHLIKTRGQQVTLRCSPISGHKSVSWYQQVLGQGPQFIFQYYEKEERGRGNFPDRFSARQFPNYSSELNVNALLLGDSALYLCASSRLGTQNSPLHFGNGTRLTVT.